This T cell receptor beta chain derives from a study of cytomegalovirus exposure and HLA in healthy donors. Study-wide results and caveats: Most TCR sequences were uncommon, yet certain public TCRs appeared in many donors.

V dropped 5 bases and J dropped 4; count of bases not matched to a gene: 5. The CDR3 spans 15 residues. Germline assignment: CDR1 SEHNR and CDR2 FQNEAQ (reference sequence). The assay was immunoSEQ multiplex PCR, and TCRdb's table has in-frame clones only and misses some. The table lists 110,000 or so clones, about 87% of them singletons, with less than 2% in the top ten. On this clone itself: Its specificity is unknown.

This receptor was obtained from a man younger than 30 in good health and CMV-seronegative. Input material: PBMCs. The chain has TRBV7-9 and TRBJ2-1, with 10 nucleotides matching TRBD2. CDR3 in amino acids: CASSPTSGAYNEQFF. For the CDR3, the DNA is TGTGCCAGCAGCCCCACTAGCGGGGCTTACAATGAGCAGTTCTTC.